This passage covers 25 T cell receptor beta chains from one sample sequenced in a study of blood T cell repertoires in COVID-19. Here immunoSEQ multiplex PCR was the method, and the copy in TCRdb shows in-frame clones only, minus some. Of just over 200,000 clones detected, about 78% appear once; the ten largest clones hold around 6%. The sequencing sample was made of peripheral blood. The origin of the receptors is a woman in her sixties or seventies with acute or convalescent COVID-19.

V is TRBV6-5 and J is TRBJ2-2; a possible D gene is TRBD1 (5 bases). The V gene lost 10 bases and the J gene lost 0 bases, with 15 bases spanning the gap. The CDR3 spans 15 residues. Germline V gives CDR1 MNHEY, CDR2 SVGAGI. The CDR3 here is CANSPGRANTGELFF. As DNA, the CDR3 is TGTGCCAACTCCCCCGGCAGGGCGAACACCGGGGAGCTGTTTTTT.

This clone was counted a single time. Here the CDR3 reads CASTSGAGRVETQYF. The CDR3 bases are TGTGCCAGCACCTCTGGGGCAGGGAGGGTGGAGACCCAGTACTTC. This chain uses TRBV5-4 with TRBJ2-5, with TRBD2 matching 7 bases. V was clipped by 6 bases and J by 5 bases; unmatched bases: 13. Germline V gene data show CDR1 as SGHNT and CDR2 as YYREEE (reference sequence). The CDR3 consists of 15 residues.

This chain joins TRBV30 and TRBJ2-3, with 8 positions matching TRBD2. The CDR3 extends over 16 amino acids. Germline assignment: CDR1 GTSNPN and CDR2 SVGIG (reference sequence). The J segment lost 3 bases and the V segment lost 0 bases, leaving 8 bases of the junction unmatched. CDR3 residues: CAWSVATGGGTDTQYF. CDR3 bases: TGTGCCTGGAGTGTTGCAACGGGAGGGGGTACAGATACGCAGTATTTT.

The genes are TRBV19 and TRBJ2-7; 13 bases map to TRBD2. Germline V gene data show CDR1 as LNHDA and CDR2 as SQIVND (reference sequence). This CDR3 contains 15 residues. J was trimmed by 3 bases and V by 3 bases; bases with no gene match: 2. The CDR3 is CASSMGTSGIYEQYF. DNA of the CDR3: TGTGCCAGTAGTATGGGGACTAGCGGGATCTACGAGCAGTACTTC.

The gene calls are TRBV2 and TRBJ1-4; weak D call: TRBD1 (5 bases). The V end was cut by 4 bases, the J end by 2 bases, with 11 bases between. Germline assignment: CDR1 SNHLY and CDR2 FYNNEI. CDR3 length equals 15 residues. The CDR3 loop reads CASSGRSGTNEKLFF. CDR3 bases: TGTGCCAGCAGTGGGCGTTCAGGGACTAATGAAAAACTGTTTTTT.

The V and J genes are TRBV18 and TRBJ2-2, with D tentatively TRBD1 (5 bases). V was clipped by 0 bases and J by 5 bases, with 16 bases between them. From germline, CDR1 is KGHSH and CDR2 LQKENI. The CDR3 extends over 17 amino acids. The CDR3 here is CASSPPGWQAGTGELFF. CDR3 nucleotides: TGTGCCAGCTCACCACCGGGCTGGCAGGCAGGGACCGGGGAGCTGTTTTTT.

The chain carries TRBV30 and TRBJ1-6; 8 bases agree with TRBD1. There are 15 residues in the CDR3. Germline V gene data show CDR1 as GTSNPN and CDR2 as SVGIG (reference sequence). The ends lost 0 bases at V and 10 bases at J; junction bases unmatched: 8. The CDR3 DNA is TGTGCCTGGAGTGTAGGAGGACAGGGTGGCTCACCCCTCCACTTT. It yields the protein CAWSVGGQGGSPLHF.

The V and J genes are TRBV19 and TRBJ2-5; D remains unclear. V gave up 7 bases and J gave up 5 bases, with 14 bases separating them. The CDR3 length is 13 residues. CDR1 LNHDA and CDR2 SQIVND come from the germline V gene (reference sequence). CDR3 nucleotides: TGTGCCAGTACCGACCCCTTCGGGGAGACCCAGTACTTC. It specifies CASTDPFGETQYF.

This chain uses TRBV6-5 with TRBJ1-4; the match to TRBD1 covers 9 bases. V shed 6 bases and J 5 bases; nucleotides not matched to a gene: 7. The CDR3 covers 15 residues. CDR1 is MNHEY and CDR2 is SVGAGI in the germline V gene. The CDR3 region has the DNA TGTGCCAGCAGATCTACCGGGACAGGGAATGAAAAACTGTTTTTT. It translates to CASRSTGTGNEKLFF.

This clone was found a few times. This chain joins TRBV29-1 and TRBJ1-5; a possible D gene is TRBD1 (6 bases). This CDR3 contains 15 residues. Germline V gene lookup returns CDR1 SQVTM and CDR2 ANQGSEA. Here the CDR3 DNA reads TGCACCAATAAGGGGGGGGAAACGTGCAATCAGCCCCAGCATTTT. This gives the protein CTNKGGETCNQPQHF.

The chain uses TRBV7-2 and TRBJ1-1, with D possibly TRBD1 on 5 matching bases. This CDR3 is built from 14 residues. Germline assignment: CDR1 SGHTA and CDR2 FQGNSA. Trimming removed 5 bases at V and 6 bases at J, with 16 bases between. The CDR3: CASSQRGGFSEAFF. The DNA for the CDR3 is TGTGCCAGCAGCCAGCGGGGGGGATTCTCTGAAGCTTTCTTT.

V gene TRBV4-2 combines with J gene TRBJ2-7; tentative D call: TRBD2 (5 bases). The CDR3 sequence is 13 residues long. Trimming took 2 bases from V and 1 from J, leaving 6 bases between them. Germline-derived CDR1 and CDR2 are LGHNA and YNFKEQ. In DNA form, the CDR3 reads TGTGCCAGCAGCCAACCGGGGTCCTACGAGCAGTACTTC. It translates to CASSQPGSYEQYF.

This chain links TRBV2 with TRBJ2-7; TRBD1 aligns across 8 bases. This CDR3 is built from 14 residues. J gave up 4 bases and V 6 bases, and 8 bases lay outside the gene matches. CDR1 SNHLY and CDR2 FYNNEI come from the germline V gene. The DNA for the CDR3 is TGTGCCAGCAGGATGGACAGGGAGAGATACGAGCAGTACTTC. Amino acid sequence: CASRMDRERYEQYF.

This clone was detected a few times. The chain links TRBV7-2 to TRBJ2-3; D may be TRBD1 (5 bases). The CDR3 has 16 amino acids. Trimming removed 4 bases at V and 6 bases at J, with 20 bases between. Germline V lookup: CDR1 SGHTA, CDR2 FQGNSA. CDR3 DNA: TGTGCCAGCAGCTCCAATGGGGCAGGTACCATGGATACGCAGTATTTT. This codes for CASSSNGAGTMDTQYF. The entire variable domain, with the rest obtained from reference TRBV7-2 and TRBJ2-3, is as follows: GAGVSQSPSNKVTEKGKDVELRCDPISGHTALYWYRQSLGQGLEFLIYFQGNSAPDKSGLPSDRFSAERTGGSVSTLTIQRTQQEDSAVYLCASSSNGAGTMDTQYFGPGTRLTVL.

The chain couples TRBV7-9 to TRBJ2-7, with 7 bases identical to TRBD2. This CDR3 has 17 amino acids. Losses at the gene ends were 3 bases for V and 3 bases for J; bases not matched to a gene: 14. The germline gives CDR1 SEHNR, CDR2 FQNEAQ (reference sequence). CDR3: CASSFQTSFTPVYEQYF. CDR3 bases: TGTGCCAGCAGCTTCCAGACTAGCTTTACTCCAGTCTACGAGCAGTACTTC.

This clone came up a few times. This chain connects TRBV11-3 to TRBJ2-2; 12 bases agree with TRBD1. V dropped 5 bases and J dropped 5; count of bases not matched to a gene: 9. The germline gives CDR1 SGHNT, CDR2 YENEEA. The CDR3 contains 17 residues. The CDR3 spells CASSPRGTGGRTGELFF. The CDR3, as DNA: TGTGCCAGCAGCCCCCGAGGGACAGGGGGCCGTACCGGGGAGCTGTTTTTT.

The genes are TRBV28 and TRBJ1-1; TRBD1 matches at 9 bases. V trimming: 4 bases; J trimming: 2 bases; junction bases outside the gene matches: 5. The length of the CDR3 is 15 residues. CDR1 MDHEN and CDR2 SYDVKM come from the germline V gene. CDR3 DNA sequence: TGTGCCAGCAGTTCAGGGACAGGGATAAACACTGAAGCTTTCTTT. This sequence encodes CASSSGTGINTEAFF.

This chain uses TRBV29-1 with TRBJ2-3; D might be TRBD2 (5 bases). V was shortened by 1 base and J by 5 bases, with 10 bases between the two germline ends. Germline loops: CDR1 SQVTM, CDR2 ANQGSEA. The CDR3 extends over 13 amino acids. CDR3 in DNA: TGCAGCGTTGAAGGCGGGCTCCGAGATACGCAGTATTTT. Translated: CSVEGGLRDTQYF.

V is TRBV3-1 (or the pseudogene TRBV3-2) and J is TRBJ2-1; D is perhaps TRBD2 (6 bases). Germline V gene lookup returns CDR1 LGHDT and CDR2 YNNKEL (reference sequence). Deletions cut 0 bases from V and 2 bases from J, with 17 bases between. The CDR3 sequence is 18 residues long. The CDR3 here is CASSQDQPGLLTYNEQFF. Here the CDR3 DNA reads TGTGCCAGCAGCCAAGATCAGCCGGGACTCCTAACCTACAATGAGCAGTTCTTC.

This clone has a handful of counts. The rearrangement uses TRBV5-1 and TRBJ1-5; a weak D match, TRBD1 (5 bases). The CDR3 runs to 15 residues. In germline, CDR1 is SGHRS, CDR2 YFSETQ. V was clipped by 2 bases and J by 3 bases, with 12 bases between them. CDR3: CASSFSGGNNQPQHF. CDR3 DNA: TGCGCCAGCAGCTTTTCCGGGGGGAACAATCAGCCCCAGCATTTT.

The genes are TRBV5-4 and TRBJ2-2; 7 bases are shared with TRBD2. CDR3 length: 16 amino acids. The germline V gene encodes CDR1 SGHNT and CDR2 YYREEE (reference sequence). V gave up 3 bases and J gave up 0 bases; unmatched junction bases: 5. The CDR3 reads CASSSRLAANTGELFF. The CDR3 DNA is TGTGCCAGCAGCTCGAGACTAGCCGCGAACACCGGGGAGCTGTTTTTT.

The V gene is TRBV7-9, the J gene TRBJ2-2, with TRBD1 as a possible D gene (6 bases). Germline V gene sequence: CDR1 SEHNR, CDR2 FQNEAQ (reference sequence). Trimming removed 4 bases from V and 0 bases from J, with 9 bases in between. The CDR3 runs 15 residues. The CDR3 reads CASSSGTPNTGELFF. The CDR3 region has the DNA TGTGCCAGCAGCTCCGGGACACCGAACACCGGGGAGCTGTTTTTT.

The chain combines TRBV19 with TRBJ1-1, with a tentative D call TRBD1 (6 bases). Between the trimmed V and J ends, which lost 5 bases and 1 base, there was a span of 11 bases. This CDR3 spans 14 amino acids. CDR1 and CDR2 (germline): LNHDA, SQIVND (reference sequence). CDR3 sequence (DNA): TGTGCCAGTAGTGGGGGCAAATCGAACACTGAAGCTTTCTTT. Its translation is CASSGGKSNTEAFF.

The chain has TRBV7-9 and TRBJ2-3; 16 bases are a match to TRBD2. The junction had 3 bases not matched to a gene; V was cut back by 5 bases and J by 7 bases. CDR3 size: 15 residues. In germline, CDR1 is SEHNR, CDR2 FQNEAQ (reference sequence). Written as DNA, the CDR3 is TGTGCCAGCAGCGTGGGACTAGCGGGAGGGAATACGCAGTATTTT. This translates into CASSVGLAGGNTQYF.

The genes are TRBV6-6 and TRBJ1-2; 12 bases are shared with TRBD1. The germline gives CDR1 MNHNY, CDR2 SVGAGI (reference sequence). CDR3 size: 15 residues. V lost 6 bases and J lost 8; bases outside the gene matches: 10. As DNA, the CDR3 is TGTGCCAGCAGCCGGACGGGACAGGGGGCGATCGGCTACACCTTC. Its translation is CASSRTGQGAIGYTF.